This T cell receptor beta chain emerged from a study of human T cells and chemical hapten exposure. MiXCR was run by TCRdb on the RACE reads, yielding one entry per CDR3 protein. This sample yields fewer than 150,000 distinct CDR3 sequences, of which about 12% are seen a single time; approximately 1.3% belongs to the top ten. This clonotype was detected ten times or more. Trimming pared 0 bases from V and 1 base from J, leaving 4 bases between. Germline values: CDR1 SGHKS, CDR2 YYEKEE (reference sequence). This CDR3 has 14 residues. Time point reported: patch test 2, 6 weeks after DPC sensitization. The treatment was: therapeutic diphenylcyclopropenone sensitization with weekly scalp DPC.

The rearrangement uses TRBV5-5 and TRBJ2-2, with no clear D. The starting material was whole blood, obtained in connection with sensitization to the hapten diphenylcyclopropenone (DPC). The receptor was derived from a woman aged 45 to 65 with alopecia areata. Some clones in this sample may be carry-over from other donors' samples. CDR3 loop: CASSLGQNTGELFF. DNA of the CDR3: TGTGCCAGCAGCTTGGGACAGAACACCGGGGAGCTGTTTTTT.